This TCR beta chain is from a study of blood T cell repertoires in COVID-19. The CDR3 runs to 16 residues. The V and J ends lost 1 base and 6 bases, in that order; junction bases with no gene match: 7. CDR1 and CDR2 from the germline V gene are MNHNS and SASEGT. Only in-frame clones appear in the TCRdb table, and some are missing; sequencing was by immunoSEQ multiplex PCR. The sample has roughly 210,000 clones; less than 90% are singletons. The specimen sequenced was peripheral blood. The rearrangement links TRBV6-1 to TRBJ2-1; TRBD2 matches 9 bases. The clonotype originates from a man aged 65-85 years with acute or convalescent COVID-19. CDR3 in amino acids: CASSEGSSGTGNEQFF. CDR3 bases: TGTGCCAGCAGTGAAGGGTCTAGCGGGACGGGCAATGAGCAGTTCTTC.